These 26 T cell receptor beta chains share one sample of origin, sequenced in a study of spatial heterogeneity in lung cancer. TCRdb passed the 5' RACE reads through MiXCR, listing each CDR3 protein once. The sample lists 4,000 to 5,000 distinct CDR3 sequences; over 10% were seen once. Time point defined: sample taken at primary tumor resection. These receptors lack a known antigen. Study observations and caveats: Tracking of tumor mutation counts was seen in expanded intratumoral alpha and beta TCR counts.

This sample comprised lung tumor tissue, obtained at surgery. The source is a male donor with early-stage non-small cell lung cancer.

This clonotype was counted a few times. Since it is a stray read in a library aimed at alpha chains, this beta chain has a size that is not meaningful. The CDR3 region has the DNA TGTGCCAGCAGTTTGTCAGGGGGGAACACTGAAGCTTTCTTT. Its protein product is CASSLSGGNTEAFF. The chain links TRBV12-3 or TRBV12-4 to TRBJ1-1; 7 bases match TRBD1. Unmatched junction bases numbered 2, after V lost 3 bases and J lost 1 base. The CDR3 length is 14 residues.

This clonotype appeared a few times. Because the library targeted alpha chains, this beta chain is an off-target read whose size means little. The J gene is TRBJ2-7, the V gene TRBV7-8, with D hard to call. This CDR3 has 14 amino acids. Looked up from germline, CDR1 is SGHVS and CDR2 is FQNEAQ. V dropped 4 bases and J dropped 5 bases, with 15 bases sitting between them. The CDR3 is CASSSTDAHDEQYF. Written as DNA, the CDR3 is TGTGCCAGCAGCTCTACCGACGCTCACGACGAGCAGTACTTC.

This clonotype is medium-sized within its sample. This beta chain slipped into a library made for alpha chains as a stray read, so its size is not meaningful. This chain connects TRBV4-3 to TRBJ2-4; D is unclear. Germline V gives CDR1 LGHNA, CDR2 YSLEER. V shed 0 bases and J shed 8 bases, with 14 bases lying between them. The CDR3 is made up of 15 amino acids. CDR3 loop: CASSQDGKKRDIQYF. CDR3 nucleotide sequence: TGCGCCAGCAGCCAAGACGGAAAGAAACGGGACATTCAGTACTTC.

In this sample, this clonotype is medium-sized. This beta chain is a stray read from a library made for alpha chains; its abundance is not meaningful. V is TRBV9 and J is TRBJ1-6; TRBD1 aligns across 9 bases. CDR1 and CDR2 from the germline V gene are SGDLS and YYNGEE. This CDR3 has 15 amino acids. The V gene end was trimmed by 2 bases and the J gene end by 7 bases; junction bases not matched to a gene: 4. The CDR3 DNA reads TGTGCCAGCAGCGTCCGGGACAGGGCGAATTCACCCCTCCACTTT. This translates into CASSVRDRANSPLHF.

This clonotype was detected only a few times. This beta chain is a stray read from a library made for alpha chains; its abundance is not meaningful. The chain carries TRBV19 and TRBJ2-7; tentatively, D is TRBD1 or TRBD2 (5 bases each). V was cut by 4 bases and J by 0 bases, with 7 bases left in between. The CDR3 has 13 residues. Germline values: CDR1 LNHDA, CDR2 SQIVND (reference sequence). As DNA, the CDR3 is TGTGCCAGTAGTAGGGACCACTCCTACGAGCAGTACTTC. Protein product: CASSRDHSYEQYF.

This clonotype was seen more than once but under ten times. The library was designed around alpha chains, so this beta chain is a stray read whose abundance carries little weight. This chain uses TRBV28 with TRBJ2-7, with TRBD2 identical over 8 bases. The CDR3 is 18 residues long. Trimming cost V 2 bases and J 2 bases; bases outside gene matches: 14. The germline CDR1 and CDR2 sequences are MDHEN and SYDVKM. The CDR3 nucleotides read TGTGCCAGCAGTTTAAGCCACCTCTTTAGCGGGGCCCCCTACGAGCAGTACTTC. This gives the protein CASSLSHLFSGAPYEQYF.

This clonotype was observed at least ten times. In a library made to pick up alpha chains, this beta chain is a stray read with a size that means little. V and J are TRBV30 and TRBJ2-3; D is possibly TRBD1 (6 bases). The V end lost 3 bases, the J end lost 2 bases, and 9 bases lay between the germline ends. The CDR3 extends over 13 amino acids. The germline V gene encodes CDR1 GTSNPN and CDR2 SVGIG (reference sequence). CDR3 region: CAWRQGNTDTQYF. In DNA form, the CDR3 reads TGTGCCTGGAGACAGGGAAACACAGATACGCAGTATTTT. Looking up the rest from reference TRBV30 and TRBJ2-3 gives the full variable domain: SQTIHQWPATLVQPVGSPLSLECTVEGTSNPNLYWYRQAAGRGLQLLFYSVGIGQISSEVPQNLSASRPQDRQFILSSKKLLLSDSGFYLCAWRQGNTDTQYFGPGTRLTVL.

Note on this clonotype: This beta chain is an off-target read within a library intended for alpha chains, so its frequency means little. The CDR3 is CASSPFSAGNEQFF. The CDR3 bases are TGTGCCAGTAGCCCCTTTAGCGCCGGGAATGAGCAGTTCTTC. J is TRBJ2-1 and V is TRBV19; D is perhaps TRBD2 (5 bases). CDR3 length: 14 residues. Germline CDR1 LNHDA, CDR2 SQIVND (reference sequence). V was shortened by 6 bases and J by 7 bases, with 16 bases between the two germline ends.

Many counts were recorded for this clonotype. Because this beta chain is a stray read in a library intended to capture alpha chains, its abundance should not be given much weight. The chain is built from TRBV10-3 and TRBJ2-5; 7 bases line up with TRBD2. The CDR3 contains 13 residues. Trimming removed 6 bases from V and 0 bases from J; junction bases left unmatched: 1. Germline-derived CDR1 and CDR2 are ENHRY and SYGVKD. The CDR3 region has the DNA TGTGCCATCAGCGCGGGGGACCAAGAGACCCAGTACTTC. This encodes CAISAGDQETQYF.

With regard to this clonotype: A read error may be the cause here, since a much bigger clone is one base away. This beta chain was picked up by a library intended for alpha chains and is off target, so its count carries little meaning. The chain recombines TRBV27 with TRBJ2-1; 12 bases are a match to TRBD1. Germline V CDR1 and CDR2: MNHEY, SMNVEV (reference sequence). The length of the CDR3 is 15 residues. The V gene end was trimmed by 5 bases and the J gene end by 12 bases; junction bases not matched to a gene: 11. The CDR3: CASSPRSGQGAVQFF. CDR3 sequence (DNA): TGTGCCAGCAGTCCGCGGTCGGGACAGGGGGCAGTGCAGTTCTTC.

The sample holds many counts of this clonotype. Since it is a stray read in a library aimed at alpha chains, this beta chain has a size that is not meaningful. This CDR3 reads CASSLVTGADTGELFF. The DNA of the CDR3 is TGCGCCAGCAGCTTGGTGACAGGGGCCGACACCGGGGAGCTGTTTTTT. The chain recombines TRBV5-1 with TRBJ2-2; 8 bases map to TRBD1. This CDR3 is 16 amino acids long. V was clipped by 0 bases and J by 3 bases; unmatched bases: 4. The germline V gene has CDR1 SGHRS and CDR2 YFSETQ. Together with reference TRBV5-1 and TRBJ2-2, the CDR3 gives the full variable domain: KAGVTQTPRYLIKTRGQQVTLSCSPISGHRSVSWYQQTPGQGLQFLFEYFSETQRNKGNFPGRFSGRQFSNSRSEMNVSTLELGDSALYLCASSLVTGADTGELFFGEGSRLTVL.

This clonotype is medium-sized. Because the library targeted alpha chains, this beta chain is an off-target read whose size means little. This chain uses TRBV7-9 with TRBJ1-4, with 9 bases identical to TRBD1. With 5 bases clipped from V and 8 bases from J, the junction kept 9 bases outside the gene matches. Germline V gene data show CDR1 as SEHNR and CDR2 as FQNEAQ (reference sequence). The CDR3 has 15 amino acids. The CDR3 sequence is CASSTGQGKEEKLFF. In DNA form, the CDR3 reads TGTGCCAGCAGCACCGGACAGGGGAAGGAAGAAAAACTGTTTTTT.

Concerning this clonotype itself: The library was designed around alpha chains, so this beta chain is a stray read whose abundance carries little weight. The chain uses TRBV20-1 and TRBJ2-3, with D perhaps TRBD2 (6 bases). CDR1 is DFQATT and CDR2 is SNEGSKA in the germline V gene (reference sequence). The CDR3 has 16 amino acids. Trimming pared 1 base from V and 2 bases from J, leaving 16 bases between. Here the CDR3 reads CSARAGLGRDTDTQYF. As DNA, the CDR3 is TGCAGTGCTAGAGCAGGTCTAGGGCGGGACACAGATACGCAGTATTTT.

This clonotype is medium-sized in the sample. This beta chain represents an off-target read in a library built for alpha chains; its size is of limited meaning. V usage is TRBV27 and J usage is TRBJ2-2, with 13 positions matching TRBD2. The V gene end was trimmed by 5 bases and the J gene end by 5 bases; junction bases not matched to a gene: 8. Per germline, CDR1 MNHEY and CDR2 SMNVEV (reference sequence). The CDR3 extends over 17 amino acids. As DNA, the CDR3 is TGTGCCAGCAGTCCCCTGGGACTAGCGGGAAGTACCGGGGAGCTGTTTTTT. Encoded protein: CASSPLGLAGSTGELFF.

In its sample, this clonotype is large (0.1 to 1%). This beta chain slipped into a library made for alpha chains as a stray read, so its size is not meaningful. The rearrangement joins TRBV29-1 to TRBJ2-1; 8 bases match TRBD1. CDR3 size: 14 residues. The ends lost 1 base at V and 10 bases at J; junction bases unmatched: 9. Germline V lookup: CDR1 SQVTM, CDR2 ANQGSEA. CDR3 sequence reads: CSVEGTGIAGEQFF. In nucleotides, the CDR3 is TGCAGCGTTGAAGGGACAGGGATCGCTGGGGAGCAGTTCTTC.

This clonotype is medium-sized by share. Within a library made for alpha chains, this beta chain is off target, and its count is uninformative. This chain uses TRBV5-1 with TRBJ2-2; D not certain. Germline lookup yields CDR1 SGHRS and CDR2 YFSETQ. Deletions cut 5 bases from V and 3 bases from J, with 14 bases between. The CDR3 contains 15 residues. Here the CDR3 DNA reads TGCGCCAGCAGTCCTCTAAACCGGGACACCGGGGAGCTGTTTTTT. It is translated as CASSPLNRDTGELFF.

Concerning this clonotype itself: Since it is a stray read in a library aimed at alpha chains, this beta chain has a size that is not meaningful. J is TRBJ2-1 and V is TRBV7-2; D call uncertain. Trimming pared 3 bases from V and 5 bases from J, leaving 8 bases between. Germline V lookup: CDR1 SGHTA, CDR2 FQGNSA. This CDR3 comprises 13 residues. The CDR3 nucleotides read TGTGCCAGCAGCTTTGACCCTGACAATGAGCAGTTCTTC. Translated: CASSFDPDNEQFF. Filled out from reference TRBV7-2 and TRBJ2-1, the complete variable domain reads GAGVSQSPSNKVTEKGKDVELRCDPISGHTALYWYRQSLGQGLEFLIYFQGNSAPDKSGLPSDRFSAERTGGSVSTLTIQRTQQEDSAVYLCASSFDPDNEQFFGPGTRLTVL.

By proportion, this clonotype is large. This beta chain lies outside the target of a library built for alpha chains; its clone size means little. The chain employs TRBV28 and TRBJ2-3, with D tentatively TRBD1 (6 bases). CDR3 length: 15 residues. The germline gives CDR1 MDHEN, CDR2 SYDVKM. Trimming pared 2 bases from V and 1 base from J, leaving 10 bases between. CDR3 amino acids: CASSLQGFRTDTQYF. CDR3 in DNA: TGTGCCAGCAGTTTACAGGGGTTTCGCACAGATACGCAGTATTTT.

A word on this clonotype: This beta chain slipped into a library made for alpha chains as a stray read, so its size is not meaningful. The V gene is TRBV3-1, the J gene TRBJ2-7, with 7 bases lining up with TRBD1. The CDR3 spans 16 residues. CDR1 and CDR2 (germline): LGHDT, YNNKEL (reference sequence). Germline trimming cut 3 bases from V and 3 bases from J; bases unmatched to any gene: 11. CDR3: CASSQFWRGGSYEQYF. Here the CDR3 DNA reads TGTGCCAGCAGCCAGTTCTGGAGAGGGGGCAGCTACGAGCAGTACTTC.

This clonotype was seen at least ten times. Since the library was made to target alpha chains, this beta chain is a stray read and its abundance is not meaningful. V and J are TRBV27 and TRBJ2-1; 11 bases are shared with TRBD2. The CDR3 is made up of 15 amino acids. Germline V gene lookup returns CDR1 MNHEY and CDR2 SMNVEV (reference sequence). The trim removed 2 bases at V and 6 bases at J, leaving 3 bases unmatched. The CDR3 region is CASSLDSGGANEQFF. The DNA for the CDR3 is TGTGCCAGCAGTTTAGATAGCGGGGGGGCCAATGAGCAGTTCTTC.

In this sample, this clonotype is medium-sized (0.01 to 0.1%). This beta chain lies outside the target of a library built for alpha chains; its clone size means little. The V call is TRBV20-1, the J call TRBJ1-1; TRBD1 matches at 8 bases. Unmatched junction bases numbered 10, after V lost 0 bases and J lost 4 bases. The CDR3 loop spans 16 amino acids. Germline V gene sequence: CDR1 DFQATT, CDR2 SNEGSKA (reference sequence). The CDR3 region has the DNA TGCAGTGCTAGAGAACCCGGGACAGGAGGCCTCACTGAAGCTTTCTTT. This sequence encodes CSAREPGTGGLTEAFF.

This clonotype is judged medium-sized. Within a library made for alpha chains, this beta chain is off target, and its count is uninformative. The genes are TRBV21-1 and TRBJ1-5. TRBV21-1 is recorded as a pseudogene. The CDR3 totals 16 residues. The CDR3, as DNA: TGTGCCAGCACCATGGGGATCAAGACTAGCAATCAGCCCCAGCATTTT. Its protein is CASTMGIKTSNQPQHF.

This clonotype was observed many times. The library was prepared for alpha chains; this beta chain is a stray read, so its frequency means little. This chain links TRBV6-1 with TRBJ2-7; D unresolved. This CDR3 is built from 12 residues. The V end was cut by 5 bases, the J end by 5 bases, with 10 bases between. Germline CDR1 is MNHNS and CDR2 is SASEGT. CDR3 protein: CASSTSKDEQYF. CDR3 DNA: TGTGCCAGCAGTACCTCTAAGGACGAGCAGTACTTC.

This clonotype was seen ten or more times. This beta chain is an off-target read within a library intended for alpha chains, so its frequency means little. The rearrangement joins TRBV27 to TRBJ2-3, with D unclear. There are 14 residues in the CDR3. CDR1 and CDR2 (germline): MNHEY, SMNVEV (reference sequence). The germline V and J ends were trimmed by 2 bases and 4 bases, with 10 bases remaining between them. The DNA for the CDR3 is TGTGCCAGCAGTTTAGGAAACGCCGCAGATACGCAGTATTTT. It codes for CASSLGNAADTQYF.

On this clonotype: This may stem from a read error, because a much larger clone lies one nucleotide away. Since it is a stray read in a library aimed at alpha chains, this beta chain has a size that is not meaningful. The CDR3 loop reads CASSWDRGPETQYF. The DNA for the CDR3 is TGTGCCAGCAGCTGGGACAGGGGTCCCGAGACCCAGTACTTC. The chain carries TRBV5-4 and TRBJ2-5; 10 bases are shared with TRBD1. The CDR3 covers 14 residues. Germline V gene data show CDR1 as SGHNT and CDR2 as YYREEE (reference sequence). Unmatched junction bases numbered 4, after V lost 3 bases and J lost 5 bases.

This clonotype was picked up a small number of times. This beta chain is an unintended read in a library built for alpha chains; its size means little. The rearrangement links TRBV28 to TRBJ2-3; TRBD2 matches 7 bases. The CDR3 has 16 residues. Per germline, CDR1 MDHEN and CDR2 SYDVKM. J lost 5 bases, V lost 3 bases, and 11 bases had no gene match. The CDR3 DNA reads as TGTGCCAGCAGTTTGGAGGCGGGAGCGGGATTAGATACGCAGTATTTT. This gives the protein CASSLEAGAGLDTQYF. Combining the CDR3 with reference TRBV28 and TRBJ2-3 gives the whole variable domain DVKVTQSSRYLVKRTGEKVFLECVQDMDHENMFWYRQDPGLGLRLIYFSYDVKMKEKGDIPEGYSVSREKKERFSLILESASTNQTSMYLCASSLEAGAGLDTQYFGPGTRLTVL.